Below, 15 T cell receptor beta chains from the same sample are listed, as sequenced in a study of blood T cell repertoires in COVID-19. Method: immunoSEQ multiplex PCR; TCRdb's copy keeps in-frame clones and lacks some. The sample includes some 250,000 clones, approximately 86% of them seen just once. Sequenced material: peripheral blood. These TCRs come from a woman aged 25-40 years with acute or convalescent COVID-19.

The rearrangement links TRBV30 to TRBJ2-7; 7 bases agree with TRBD1. Germline V gives CDR1 GTSNPN, CDR2 SVGIG (reference sequence). This CDR3 region has 15 residues. The CDR3 nucleotides read TGTGCTGTTAACCCCCCAGGGGGTACCCTGTACGAGCAGTACTTC. Encoded protein: CAVNPPGGTLYEQYF. Combining the CDR3 with reference TRBV30 and TRBJ2-7 gives the whole variable domain SQTIHQWPATLVQPVGSPLSLECTVEGTSNPNLYWYRQAAGRGLQLLFYSVGIGQISSEVPQNLSASRPQDRQFILSSKKLLLSDSGFYLCAVNPPGGTLYEQYFGPGTRLTVT.

The chain uses TRBV19 and TRBJ1-1, with a possible D match to TRBD1 (6 bases). The CDR3 totals 16 residues. V was pared by 5 bases and J by 1 base, with 17 bases between. Germline CDR1 is LNHDA and CDR2 is SQIVND (reference sequence). Written as DNA, the CDR3 is TGTGCCAGTAGTGGACAGCGACGAACTCCGAACACTGAAGCTTTCTTT. This sequence encodes CASSGQRRTPNTEAFF.

The gene calls are TRBV10-3 and TRBJ1-3; 8 positions agree with TRBD1. Germline values: CDR1 ENHRY, CDR2 SYGVKD. CDR3 length equals 14 residues. V shed 6 bases and J 1 base; nucleotides not matched to a gene: 2. Here the CDR3 DNA reads TGTGCCATCAGGGGGGACAGGTCTGGAAACACCATATATTTT. Encoded protein: CAIRGDRSGNTIYF.

This sequence joins TRBV12-3 or TRBV12-4 and TRBJ2-1, with D uncertain. With 6 bases removed from V and 2 bases from J, the gap between germline ends came to 5 bases. The length of the CDR3 is 12 residues. CDR3 nucleotides: TGTGCCAGCAGCCCCGCCTACAATGAGCAGTTCTTC. Its translation: CASSPAYNEQFF.

The sample holds one count of this clone. The rearrangement joins TRBV27 to TRBJ1-5; D is unresolved. This CDR3 contains 14 residues. Germline V gene lookup returns CDR1 MNHEY and CDR2 SMNVEV (reference sequence). V dropped 5 bases and J dropped 7 bases, with 15 bases sitting between them. CDR3 residues: CASSPIQRGQPQHF. In nucleotides, the CDR3 is TGTGCCAGCAGTCCCATCCAGCGAGGGCAGCCCCAGCATTTT.

This clone was counted a few times. The rearrangement links TRBV3-1 (or the pseudogene TRBV3-2) to TRBJ2-1; the match to TRBD2 covers 7 bases. This CDR3 is built from 12 residues. The germline CDR1 and CDR2 sequences are LGHDT and YNNKEL (reference sequence). The V gene end was trimmed by 3 bases and the J gene end by 16 bases; junction bases not matched to a gene: 9. Here the CDR3 reads CASSQGAGSLFF. The CDR3 nucleotides are TGTGCCAGCAGCCAGGGAGCGGGGTCTTTATTCTTC.

This chain connects TRBV5-6 to TRBJ2-1; TRBD2 might be the D (6 bases). CDR3 size: 12 residues. The V end lost 2 bases, the J end lost 7 bases, and 7 bases lay between the germline ends. Germline-derived CDR1 and CDR2 are SGHDT and YYEEEE. DNA for the CDR3: TGTGCCAGCAGCTTCGGGGGTAATGAGCAGTTCTTC. Protein product: CASSFGGNEQFF.

The gene calls are TRBV15 and TRBJ2-5, with D possibly being TRBD1 (6 bases). CDR1 and CDR2 from the germline V gene are LNHNV and YYDKDF (reference sequence). Between the trimmed V and J ends, which lost 0 bases and 2 bases, there was a span of 16 bases. The CDR3 is 17 residues long. The CDR3 nucleotides read TGTGCCACCAGCAGAGATGTCTTCGCGACAGGTCAAGAGACCCAGTACTTC. This sequence encodes CATSRDVFATGQETQYF.

V usage is TRBV14 and J usage is TRBJ2-5, with D perhaps matching TRBD2 (5 bases). V was pared by 0 bases and J by 1 base, with 9 bases between. This CDR3 comprises 15 residues. Per the germline V gene, CDR1 is SGHDN and CDR2 is FVKESK. The DNA of the CDR3 is TGTGCCAGCAGCCAAGACACTAGACCCCAAGAGACCCAGTACTTC. It yields the protein CASSQDTRPQETQYF. Full variable domain (rest looked up from reference TRBV14 and TRBJ2-5): EAGVTQFPSHSVIEKGQTVTLRCDPISGHDNLYWYRRVMGKEIKFLLHFVKESKQDESGMPNNRFLAERTGGTYSTLKVQPAELEDSGVYFCASSQDTRPQETQYFGPGTRLLVL.

The V call is TRBV19, the J call TRBJ1-2, with TRBD1 identical over 7 bases. V shed 6 bases and J 2 bases; nucleotides not matched to a gene: 3. This CDR3 has 13 amino acids. CDR1 and CDR2 (germline): LNHDA, SQIVND (reference sequence). This CDR3 reads CASRTQGNYGYTF. CDR3 DNA sequence: TGTGCCAGTAGGACACAGGGGAACTATGGCTACACCTTC.

V usage is TRBV18 and J usage is TRBJ2-5; TRBD2 matches at 9 bases. The CDR3 is made up of 17 amino acids. With V trimmed by 0 bases and J by 2 bases, 7 bases remained unmatched. Germline lookup yields CDR1 KGHSH and CDR2 LQKENI. The CDR3 DNA reads TGTGCCAGCTCACCACCTCGGCTAGCGGGGACACAAGAGACCCAGTACTTC. It yields the protein CASSPPRLAGTQETQYF.

The chain uses TRBV18 and TRBJ2-3, with 8 nucleotides matching TRBD1. Germline V gene data show CDR1 as KGHSH and CDR2 as LQKENI. The CDR3 runs to 14 residues. Trimming at V came to 3 bases and at J to 4 bases, leaving 3 bases not matched to a gene. CDR3: CASSPEQGADTQYF. For the CDR3, the DNA is TGTGCCAGCTCACCCGAACAGGGGGCAGATACGCAGTATTTT. Full variable domain (missing parts from reference TRBV18 and TRBJ2-3): NAGVMQNPRHLVRRRGQEARLRCSPMKGHSHVYWYRQLPEEGLKFMVYLQKENIIDESGMPKERFSAEFPKEGPSILRIQQVVRGDSAAYFCASSPEQGADTQYFGPGTRLTVL.

The rearrangement links TRBV10-2 to TRBJ1-1; D gene unclear. V was cut by 2 bases and J by 5 bases, with 9 bases left in between. Germline CDR1 is WSHSY and CDR2 is SAAADI. The CDR3 consists of 13 residues. CDR3 amino acids: CASSEMGSTEAFF. CDR3 sequence (DNA): TGCGCCAGCAGTGAGATGGGGAGTACTGAAGCTTTCTTT.

The chain is built from TRBV6-5 and TRBJ2-3; 10 nucleotides align to TRBD2. Losses at the gene ends were 8 bases for V and 6 bases for J; bases not matched to a gene: 11. Germline loops: CDR1 MNHEY, CDR2 SVGAGI. The CDR3 is 15 amino acids. In nucleotides, the CDR3 is TGTGCCAGCTATCTAGCGGGAGTTGTCCGGGATACGCAGTATTTT. Protein product: CASYLAGVVRDTQYF.

This rearrangement joins TRBV5-1 to TRBJ2-3; possible D gene TRBD2, 5 bases. CDR1 and CDR2 (germline): SGHRS, YFSETQ. V shed 5 bases and J shed 4 bases, with 11 bases lying between them. CDR3 size: 13 residues. CDR3 coding DNA: TGCGCCAGCAGACTAGACCCCGCAGATACGCAGTATTTT. Protein sequence: CASRLDPADTQYF.